Listed below are T cell receptor beta chains from one sample, sequenced in a study of cytomegalovirus exposure and HLA in healthy donors. This table comes from immunoSEQ multiplex PCR, and its TCRdb copy is limited to in-frame clones, with some not included. The table records more than 150,000 clones, 80% of them present only once. Sequencing was performed on PBMCs. The receptor set was obtained from a woman aged 50 to 60 in good health and CMV-seropositive. Both conserved end residues are part of each CDR3. The order of the fields is V gene, D gene, clone size, J gene, CDR3 protein, CDR3 DNA. A D gene is named only where the DNA matches it firmly. Where a row states a size, it is once, few, many or the class of an expanded clone; other rows omit it.

TRBV28,NA,NA,TRBJ1-6,CASSFDRTGGYSPLHF,TGTGCCAGCAGTTTTGACCGAACAGGTGGATATTCACCCCTCCACTTT
TRBV6-1,TRBD1,few,TRBJ2-2,CASSRTGNTGELFF,TGTGCCAGCAGTCGGACAGGGAACACCGGGGAGCTGTTTTTT
TRBV29-1,TRBD1,NA,TRBJ1-2,CSVGTGVFRYGYTF,TGCAGCGTCGGGACAGGGGTTTTTCGCTATGGCTACACCTTC
TRBV9,NA,NA,TRBJ1-2,CASSGFRGDGYTF,TGTGCCAGCAGCGGGTTCAGGGGCGATGGCTACACCTTC
TRBV4-2,TRBD2,once,TRBJ2-4,CASSPTAGGTKNIQYF,TGTGCCAGCAGCCCAACAGCGGGAGGAACCAAAAACATTCAGTACTTC
TRBV28,TRBD1,few,TRBJ1-1,CASSSGGGHTEAFF,TGTGCCAGCAGTTCCGGAGGGGGCCACACTGAAGCTTTCTTT
TRBV30,NA,NA,TRBJ2-3,CAWSVGSTDTQYF,TGTGCCTGGAGTGTCGGGAGCACAGATACGCAGTATTTT
TRBV5-5,NA,NA,TRBJ2-7,CASKEAQTLKQYF,TGTGCCAGCAAGGAGGCGCAGACCCTTAAGCAGTACTTC
TRBV10-3,NA,once,TRBJ1-2,CAINGRALGGYTF,TGTGCCATCAACGGCAGGGCTTTGGGTGGCTACACCTTC
TRBV30,NA,NA,TRBJ2-5,CAWSVRTYETQYF,TGTGCCTGGAGTGTACGTACTTATGAGACCCAGTACTTC
TRBV7-2,TRBD1,few,TRBJ2-2,CASSLAGGYGELFF,TGTGCCAGCAGCTTGGCAGGGGGCTACGGGGAGCTGTTTTTT
TRBV9,TRBD2,NA,TRBJ2-1,CASSLWTSNNEQFF,TGTGCCAGCAGCCTATGGACTAGCAACAATGAGCAGTTCTTC
TRBV7-2,TRBD2,few,TRBJ2-1,CASMVTSGGTYNEQFF,TGTGCCAGCATGGTGACTAGCGGGGGTACTTACAATGAGCAGTTCTTC
TRBV11-2,TRBD1,NA,TRBJ2-3,CASSPWTGLTDTQYF,TGTGCCAGCAGCCCTTGGACAGGACTCACAGATACGCAGTATTTT
TRBV28,TRBD1,NA,TRBJ2-1,CASSLGTGAYNEQFF,TGTGCCAGCAGTTTGGGGACAGGGGCCTACAATGAGCAGTTCTTC